This section outlines one T cell receptor beta chain sequence together with its context. The antigen is undetermined. The data originate from a study of monozygotic twins with cystic fibrosis. Method: immunoSEQ multiplex PCR; TCRdb's copy keeps in-frame clones and lacks some. The profile shows roughly 20,000 clones, approximately 96% of them singletons. V shed 5 bases and J shed 3 bases, with 12 bases lying between them. CDR1 is MNHEY and CDR2 is SMNVEV in the germline V gene (reference sequence). The CDR3 has 14 residues. Study conclusions and caveats: V usage most resembled the co-twin in 13 of 16 pairs. No link emerged between shared CDR3 counts and age, concordance or severity.

Sequencing was carried out using blood. The chain is built from TRBV27 and TRBJ2-3; perhaps TRBD2 as D (6 bases). The source is a woman aged 25 to 39 with cystic fibrosis. CDR3 nucleotides: TGTGCCAGCAGTCCTAAGCGGGCTACAGATACGCAGTATTTT. Translation: CASSPKRATDTQYF.